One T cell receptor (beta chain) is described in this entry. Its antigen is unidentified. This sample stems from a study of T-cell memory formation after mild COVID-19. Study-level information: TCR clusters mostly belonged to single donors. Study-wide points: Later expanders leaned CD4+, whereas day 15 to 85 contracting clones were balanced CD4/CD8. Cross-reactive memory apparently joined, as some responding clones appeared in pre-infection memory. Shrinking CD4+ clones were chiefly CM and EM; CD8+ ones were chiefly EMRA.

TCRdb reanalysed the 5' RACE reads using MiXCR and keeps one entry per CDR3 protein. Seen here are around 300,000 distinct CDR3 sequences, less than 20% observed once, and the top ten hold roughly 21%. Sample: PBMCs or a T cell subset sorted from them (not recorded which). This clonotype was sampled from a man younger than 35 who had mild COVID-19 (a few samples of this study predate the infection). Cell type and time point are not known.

The DNA for the CDR3 is TGTGCCAGCAGCCCGACAGGGAATGGGGATCAGCCCCAGCATTTT. Translation: CASSPTGNGDQPQHF. The rearrangement joins TRBV6-2 or TRBV6-3 to TRBJ1-5, with TRBD1 matching 7 bases. J gave up 5 bases and V 6 bases, and 10 bases lay outside the gene matches. Germline loops: CDR1 MNHEY, CDR2 SVGEGT. The CDR3 covers 15 residues.